A single sample is the source of the 11 T cell receptor beta chains below, sequenced in a study of cytomegalovirus exposure and HLA in healthy donors. With 60 Vbeta and 13 Jbeta primers, the PCR was carried out. Using immunoSEQ multiplex PCR, the repertoire was profiled, and TCRdb retains in-frame clones only, with some absent. This table holds 160,000 or so clones, approximately 78% found once. What was sequenced was PBMCs. All receptors derive from a woman aged 40-49 years in good health and CMV-seronegative.

The chain combines TRBV7-8 with TRBJ1-2, with D perhaps TRBD1 (6 bases). CDR1 is SGHVS and CDR2 is FQNEAQ in the germline V gene. V lost 1 base and J lost 8, with 14 bases in between. CDR3 size: 14 residues. CDR3 nucleotide sequence: TGTGCCAGCAGCTTAGAAGGGGGAATTGGCGGCTACACCTTC. Encoded protein: CASSLEGGIGGYTF.

This clone was seen a few times. The chain combines TRBV21-1 with TRBJ2-3; the D segment call TRBD2 is taken from the table without a DNA check. TRBV21-1 is termed a pseudogene. The CDR3 covers 15 residues. In DNA, the CDR3 is TGTGCCAGCAGCGTCGCGGGGGGGCGGACAGATACGCAGTATTTT. Protein: CASSVAGGRTDTQYF.

The table lists this clone with a few counts. The chain combines TRBV18 with TRBJ1-6; 8 bases fit TRBD1. Germline CDR1 is KGHSH and CDR2 is LQKENI. Trimming cost V 1 base and J 7 bases; bases outside gene matches: 9. The CDR3 covers 17 residues. This chain's CDR3 is CASSPRPWDRRNSPLHF. CDR3 in DNA: TGTGCCAGCTCACCACGACCGTGGGACAGGCGGAATTCACCCCTCCACTTT. Filled out from reference TRBV18 and TRBJ1-6, the complete variable domain reads NAGVMQNPRHLVRRRGQEARLRCSPMKGHSHVYWYRQLPEEGLKFMVYLQKENIIDESGMPKERFSAEFPKEGPSILRIQQVVRGDSAAYFCASSPRPWDRRNSPLHFGNGTRLTVT.

This clone was observed a single time. The gene calls are TRBV6-5 and TRBJ2-3; 8 bases agree with TRBD2. In germline, CDR1 is MNHEY, CDR2 SVGAGI. J lost 1 base, V lost 0 bases, and 3 bases had no gene match. The CDR3 contains 16 residues. The CDR3 DNA reads as TGTGCCAGCAGTTACTCGGCGGGGGGTGGCACAGATACGCAGTATTTT. Protein sequence: CASSYSAGGGTDTQYF.

This rearrangement joins TRBV4-2 to TRBJ1-3; D is ambiguous. CDR1 is LGHNA, CDR2 YNFKEQ, per germline. The CDR3 extends over 16 amino acids. V was clipped by 0 bases and J by 0 bases, with 9 bases between them. The CDR3 spells CASSQDRGVSGNTIYF. The CDR3 coding sequence is TGTGCCAGCAGCCAAGATCGCGGAGTCTCTGGAAACACCATATATTTT.

The chain uses TRBV5-6 and TRBJ1-6; 10 bases are a match to TRBD1. V dropped 5 bases and J dropped 7; count of bases not matched to a gene: 3. This CDR3 has 14 amino acids. CDR1 SGHDT and CDR2 YYEEEE come from the germline V gene. The CDR3 sequence: CASRTGGYNSPLHF. The CDR3 DNA reads TGTGCCAGCAGGACAGGGGGCTACAATTCACCCCTCCACTTT. Full variable domain (outside the CDR3, taken from reference TRBV5-6 and TRBJ1-6): DAGVTQSPTHLIKTRGQQVTLRCSPKSGHDTVSWYQQALGQGPQFIFQYYEEEERQRGNFPDRFSGHQFPNYSSELNVNALLLGDSALYLCASRTGGYNSPLHFGNGTRLTVT.

The chain carries TRBV5-1 and TRBJ2-1; 7 bases fit TRBD1. CDR1 is SGHRS, CDR2 YFSETQ, per germline. The CDR3 runs to 15 residues. V lost 6 bases, J lost 8 bases, and 14 bases stayed unmatched. The CDR3 spells CASNRDSARVDEQFF. In DNA form, the CDR3 reads TGCGCCAGCAACCGGGACAGCGCGAGAGTAGATGAGCAGTTCTTC.

V usage is TRBV5-1 and J usage is TRBJ1-1; 8 nucleotides match TRBD1. Losses at the gene ends were 8 bases for V and 4 bases for J; bases not matched to a gene: 7. Germline V gives CDR1 SGHRS, CDR2 YFSETQ. The CDR3 runs 13 residues. CDR3 bases: TGCGCCAGTCGAGGGGACAGGAGCACTGAAGCTTTCTTT. Translated: CASRGDRSTEAFF.

J is TRBJ1-6 and V is TRBV5-1; D not resolved. Germline lookup yields CDR1 SGHRS and CDR2 YFSETQ. The V and J ends lost 0 bases and 9 bases respectively, with 13 bases between them. The CDR3 consists of 15 residues. CDR3 sequence: CASSLELRVFSPLHF. The CDR3 nucleotides are TGCGCCAGCAGCTTGGAATTGAGGGTATTTTCACCCCTCCACTTT.

The sample holds a few counts of this clone. The chain has TRBV5-1 and TRBJ2-1; D may be TRBD2 (6 bases). This CDR3 spans 12 amino acids. V was shortened by 1 base and J by 8 bases, with 7 bases between the two germline ends. Per germline, CDR1 SGHRS and CDR2 YFSETQ. The CDR3 sequence is CASSLWEDEQFF. For the CDR3, the DNA is TGCGCCAGCAGCTTGTGGGAGGATGAGCAGTTCTTC. Filled out from reference TRBV5-1 and TRBJ2-1, the complete variable domain reads KAGVTQTPRYLIKTRGQQVTLSCSPISGHRSVSWYQQTPGQGLQFLFEYFSETQRNKGNFPGRFSGRQFSNSRSEMNVSTLELGDSALYLCASSLWEDEQFFGPGTRLTVL.

This chain connects TRBV15 to TRBJ1-1; 7 nucleotides match TRBD1. Germline-derived CDR1 and CDR2 are LNHNV and YYDKDF (reference sequence). V lost 8 bases, J lost 5 bases, and 8 bases stayed unmatched. The CDR3 extends over 13 amino acids. The CDR3 DNA sequence: TGTGCCACCGAGATACAGGGGCGGACTGAAGCTTTCTTT. Its protein is CATEIQGRTEAFF.